This T cell receptor beta chain was recorded in a study of T-cell memory formation after mild COVID-19. General study points: CD4/CD8 balance characterized clones contracting day 15 to 85, and CD4+ skew characterized later expanders.

The CDR3 is 13 amino acids. The V gene's germline CDR1 is SGHNT and CDR2 YENEEA. Trimming took 5 bases from V and 7 from J, leaving 15 bases between them. This clonotype was detected only once. Its specificity is unknown. 5'RACE, which relied on constant-segment primers, yielded TCR alpha and TCR beta cDNA libraries carrying sample barcodes and UMIs. Using its own MiXCR run on the 5' RACE reads, TCRdb lists one record per CDR3 protein. The table lists roughly 400,000 distinct CDR3 sequences, 20% to 30% of them singletons. The source material was PBMCs or a T cell subset sorted from them (not recorded which). The rearrangement joins TRBV11-3 to TRBJ2-7, with D maybe TRBD1 (6 bases). The source is an adult woman who had mild COVID-19 (a few samples of this study predate the infection). Cell type and time point are not known. CDR3 in amino acids: CASSTSTGLEQYF. The CDR3 DNA reads as TGTGCCAGCAGCACCAGCACAGGGTTAGAGCAGTACTTC.